What follows are 3 T cell receptor beta chains derived from one specimen sequenced in a study of T cell repertoires in cytomegalovirus infection. TCRdb re-called the reads through MiXCR, storing one row per CDR3 protein. The data show hundreds of thousands of distinct CDR3 sequences, more than 20% seen once. The sequenced sample consisted of CD8+ T cells from PBMCs. Receptors originate from a human donor in good health (CMV status not recorded). Some clones in this sample may be carry-over from other donors' samples.

This clonotype was seen many times. The genes are TRBV4-3 and TRBJ2-7; weak D call: TRBD2 (6 bases). The V and J ends lost 1 base and 2 bases respectively, with 15 bases between them. The germline CDR1 and CDR2 sequences are LGHNA and YSLEER. This CDR3 comprises 16 residues. CDR3 bases: TGCGCCAGCAGCCAAGGTCCCGGGACTCCCACCTACGAGCAGTACGTC. Its translation: CASSQGPGTPTYEQYV.

This chain joins TRBV7-6 and TRBJ2-2; no reliable D call. Germline V gives CDR1 SGHVS, CDR2 FNYEAQ. This CDR3 comprises 14 residues. The V end was cut by 5 bases, the J end by 0 bases, with 7 bases between. CDR3 residues: CASSRGANTGELFF. The CDR3 coding sequence is TGTGCCAGCAGCAGAGGTGCGAACACCGGGGAGCTGTTTTTT.

The CDR3 is CSVPPRVDTQYF. The CDR3 DNA reads as TGCAGCGTTCCCCCCAGGGTTGATACGCAGTATTTT. This sequence joins TRBV29-1 and TRBJ2-3; possibly TRBD1 for D (5 bases). V was pared by 5 bases and J by 6 bases, with 12 bases between. Germline-derived CDR1 and CDR2 are SQVTM and ANQGSEA. CDR3 length: 12 residues.